This TCR beta chain was identified during a study of T cells after yellow fever vaccination. Study-level points and caveats: Some clonotypes, a small share, were shared between CD4 and CD8 compartments.

V shed 6 bases and J 3 bases; nucleotides not matched to a gene: 7. The CDR3 has 13 amino acids. CDR1 and CDR2 from the germline V gene are SQVTM and ANQGSEA. To note about this clonotype: What it recognizes is unknown.

Template-switching 5'RACE yielded the TCR cDNA; a universal primer site and UMIs were added in the process. One entry per CDR3 protein, called by TCRdb with MiXCR from the 5' RACE reads. The repertoire holds about 73,000 distinct CDR3 sequences, with approximately 8% as singletons. The chain combines TRBV29-1 with TRBJ2-7, with 8 nucleotides matching TRBD1. The clonotype comes from a man aged 25 to 40 who received the YFV17D yellow fever vaccine. The specimen comprised CD8+ T cells sorted from PBMCs, sampled on the day of the yellow fever booster vaccination. CDR3 loop: CSVATGADYEQYF. CDR3 coding DNA: TGCAGCGTAGCGACAGGGGCCGACTACGAGCAGTACTTC.